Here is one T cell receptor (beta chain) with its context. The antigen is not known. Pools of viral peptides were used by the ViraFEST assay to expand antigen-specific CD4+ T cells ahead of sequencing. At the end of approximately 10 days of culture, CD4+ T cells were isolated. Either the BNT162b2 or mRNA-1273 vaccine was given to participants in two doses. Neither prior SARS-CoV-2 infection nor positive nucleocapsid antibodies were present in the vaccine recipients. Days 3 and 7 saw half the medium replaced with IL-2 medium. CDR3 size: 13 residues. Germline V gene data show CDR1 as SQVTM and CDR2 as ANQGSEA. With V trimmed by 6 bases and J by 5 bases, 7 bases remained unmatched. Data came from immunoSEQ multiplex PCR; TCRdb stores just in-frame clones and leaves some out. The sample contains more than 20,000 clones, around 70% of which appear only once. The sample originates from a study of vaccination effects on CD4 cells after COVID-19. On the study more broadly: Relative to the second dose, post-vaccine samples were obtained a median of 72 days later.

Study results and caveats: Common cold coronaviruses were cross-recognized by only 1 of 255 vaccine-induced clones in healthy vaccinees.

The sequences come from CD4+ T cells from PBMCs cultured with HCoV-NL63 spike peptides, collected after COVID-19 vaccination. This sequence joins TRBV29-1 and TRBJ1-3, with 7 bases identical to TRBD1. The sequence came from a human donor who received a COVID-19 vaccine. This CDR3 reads CSVLEGARNTIYF. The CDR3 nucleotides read TGCAGCGTACTAGAGGGGGCCAGAAACACCATATATTTT.